These 6 T cell receptor beta chains came from one sample sequenced in a study of a mutant IDH1 vaccine in newly diagnosed glioma. Described time point: week 11, during vaccination. One vaccine dose held 300 ug of mutant IDH1 20-mer peptide and came with topical imiquimod. TCRdb keeps only in-frame clones here, not all; method: immunoSEQ multiplex PCR. In the table there are tens of thousands of clones, approximately 88% of which are singletons. For these TCRs, the target antigens are not known. The sample was PBMCs, taken from a glioma patient whose treatment included an IDH1 peptide vaccine. These receptors originate from a woman aged 45 to 65 with glioma.

The chain links TRBV7-3 to TRBJ1-6; possibly TRBD1 for D (5 bases). Germline CDR1 is SGHTA and CDR2 is FQGTGA. The CDR3 runs to 21 residues. V was pared by 6 bases and J by 0 bases, with 27 bases between. CDR3 bases: TGTGCCAGCAGGACAGACTCTTCCGGGACCGAGGACCGCTCCTATAATTCACCCCTCCACTTT. Protein sequence: CASRTDSSGTEDRSYNSPLHF.

The V and J genes are TRBV6-1 and TRBJ1-2; D gene unclear. This CDR3 has 13 residues. With 6 bases removed from V and 2 bases from J, the gap between germline ends came to 10 bases. In germline, CDR1 is MNHNS, CDR2 SASEGT. CDR3 in DNA: TGTGCCAGCAGAGACCGCCCGAACTATGGCTACACCTTC. Translated: CASRDRPNYGYTF.

The chain is built from TRBV19 and TRBJ2-6; possible D gene TRBD2, 6 bases. CDR3 length equals 16 residues. The germline CDR1 and CDR2 sequences are LNHDA and SQIVND (reference sequence). The V and J ends lost 2 bases and 4 bases respectively, with 12 bases between them. Written as DNA, the CDR3 is TGTGCCAGTAGTATACTTGGGGGGTCCGGGGCCAACGTCCTGACTTTC. This translates into CASSILGGSGANVLTF.

The gene calls are TRBV11-3 and TRBJ1-1, with D uncertain. Trimming took off 1 base at V and 7 bases at J, with 13 bases between the two ends. CDR1 and CDR2 (germline): SGHNT, YENEEA. The CDR3 has 14 residues. For the CDR3, the DNA is TGTGCCAGCAGCTTAGGGAGATCATCCCTTGAAGCTTTCTTT. Amino acid sequence: CASSLGRSSLEAFF.

This chain connects TRBV29-1 to TRBJ2-1, with 15 bases identical to TRBD2. This CDR3 is 16 amino acids long. The V gene end was trimmed by 6 bases and the J gene end by 8 bases; junction bases not matched to a gene: 11. Per the germline V gene, CDR1 is SQVTM and CDR2 is ANQGSEA. The CDR3 DNA reads as TGCAGCGTCCGGACTAGCGGGGGGGCTTTAGTCTATGAGCAGTTCTTC. Its protein is CSVRTSGGALVYEQFF.

The CDR3 region is CASSTGQSDQYF. The DNA for the CDR3 is TGTGCCAGCAGCACGGGACAATCGGACCAGTACTTC. The rearrangement uses TRBV13 and TRBJ2-7; D may be TRBD1 (6 bases). Germline values: CDR1 PRHDT, CDR2 FYEKMQ (reference sequence). CDR3 size: 12 residues. Trimming pared 5 bases from V and 10 bases from J, leaving 15 bases between.